One sample yielded the 17 T cell receptor beta chains listed below, sequenced in a study of control samples from healthy donors and cancer patients. Here immunoSEQ multiplex PCR was the method, and the copy in TCRdb shows in-frame clones only, minus some. The sample records some 210,000 clones, 91% being singletons. Input material: blood. The receptors were sampled from a man younger than 45 in good health.

This chain uses TRBV23-1 with TRBJ1-6; a possible D gene is TRBD1 (5 bases). TRBV23-1 is reported as an ORF; its role is uncertain. V lost 4 bases to trimming and J lost 13 bases, with 29 bases between them. This CDR3 comprises 18 residues. The CDR3 DNA is TGCGCCAGCAGTCCGGGTCGCACCGGGGACGGGGGAATTCACCCCCTCCACTTT. It specifies CASSPGRTGDGGIHPLHF.

CDR3 coding DNA: TGTGCCAGCAGCGTGGCTAGCGGGGAATTCTTGAACACAGATACGCAGTATTTT. The encoded protein is CASSVASGEFLNTDTQYF. V is TRBV9 and J is TRBJ2-3; TRBD2 agrees at 9 bases. V lost 2 bases to trimming and J lost 2 bases; unmatched junction nucleotides: 12. The CDR3 has 18 residues. Looked up from germline, CDR1 is SGDLS and CDR2 is YYNGEE. Using reference TRBV9 and TRBJ2-3 for the parts outside the CDR3, the full variable domain is DSGVTQTPKHLITATGQRVTLRCSPRSGDLSVYWYQQSLDQGLQFLIQYYNGEERAKGNILERFSAQQFPDLHSELNLSSLELGDSALYFCASSVASGEFLNTDTQYFGPGTRLTVL.

V gene TRBV3-1 (or the pseudogene TRBV3-2) combines with J gene TRBJ2-2; tentative D call: TRBD1 (5 bases). The CDR3 covers 14 residues. Germline V gene sequence: CDR1 LGHDT, CDR2 YNNKEL (reference sequence). The V gene lost 3 bases and the J gene lost 3 bases, with 8 bases spanning the gap. CDR3 region: CASSHRVDTGELFF. The CDR3, as DNA: TGTGCCAGCAGCCACAGGGTGGACACCGGGGAGCTGTTTTTT.

The rearrangement joins TRBV19 to TRBJ1-3; maybe TRBD1 (5 bases). From germline, CDR1 is LNHDA and CDR2 SQIVND (reference sequence). V gave up 7 bases and J gave up 0 bases, with 10 bases separating them. The CDR3 has 14 residues. The CDR3 loop reads CASNQGGSGNTIYF. The CDR3 nucleotides read TGTGCCAGTAATCAGGGAGGCTCTGGAAACACCATATATTTT.

This chain connects TRBV11-1 to TRBJ2-1; either TRBD1 or TRBD2 may supply D (5 bases each). Germline V gene data show CDR1 as SGHAT and CDR2 as FQDESV (reference sequence). The CDR3 loop spans 14 amino acids. The V end was cut by 7 bases, the J end by 4 bases, with 14 bases between. DNA for the CDR3: TGTGCCAGCACTCGGAGGCAGGGATACAATGAGCAGTTCTTC. Translating gives CASTRRQGYNEQFF.

This clone was counted a few times. The rearrangement joins TRBV6-5 to TRBJ2-1; no clear D gene. Germline lookup yields CDR1 MNHEY and CDR2 SVGAGI. V was pared by 2 bases and J by 8 bases, with 16 bases between. This CDR3 is built from 15 residues. The CDR3 nucleotides read TGTGCCAGCAGTTACGTCTCCGCCCCGGGCGATGAGCAGTTCTTC. It codes for CASSYVSAPGDEQFF.

The V gene is TRBV12-3 or TRBV12-4, the J gene TRBJ1-4; possibly TRBD1 for D (5 bases). The CDR3 is 13 residues long. V was cut by 6 bases and J by 8 bases, with 13 bases left in between. This chain's CDR3 is CASRRGGAEKLFF. In nucleotides, the CDR3 is TGTGCCAGCAGGAGGGGAGGGGCGGAAAAACTGTTTTTT.

The chain is built from TRBV6-2 or TRBV6-3 and TRBJ2-3; D not certain. CDR1 and CDR2 (germline): MNHEY, SVGEGT. The CDR3 is 17 residues long. Trimming removed 2 bases from V and 5 bases from J, with 20 bases in between. The CDR3 loop reads CASSYLNWPHPIDTQYF. CDR3 DNA sequence: TGTGCCAGCAGTTACCTCAATTGGCCTCACCCTATAGATACGCAGTATTTT.

The gene calls are TRBV4-2 and TRBJ2-1, with 10 bases matching TRBD2. This CDR3 has 16 amino acids. Germline assignment: CDR1 LGHNA and CDR2 YNFKEQ. The V and J ends lost 1 base and 13 bases, in that order; junction bases with no gene match: 13. CDR3 sequence: CASSQGITAGGEHQFF. The CDR3 coding sequence is TGTGCCAGCAGCCAAGGTATTACAGCGGGGGGGGAGCACCAGTTCTTC.

The chain links TRBV27 to TRBJ1-2; 9 bases map to TRBD1. Germline trimming cut 5 bases from V and 2 bases from J; bases unmatched to any gene: 9. Germline V gives CDR1 MNHEY, CDR2 SMNVEV (reference sequence). This CDR3 is 16 amino acids long. The CDR3 DNA reads as TGTGCCAGCAGTCGAGACAGGGGGTCCTCAAACTATGGCTACACCTTC. Translating gives CASSRDRGSSNYGYTF.

The chain joins TRBV2 to TRBJ1-6, with D possibly TRBD1 on 6 matching bases. Germline V gene lookup returns CDR1 SNHLY and CDR2 FYNNEI. V gave up 8 bases and J gave up 6 bases, with 14 bases separating them. This CDR3 is 14 amino acids long. In DNA form, the CDR3 reads TGTGCCAGCCGGTACAGGGTGCTTAATTCACCCCTCCACTTT. Its translation is CASRYRVLNSPLHF.

This clone was recorded only once. The rearrangement joins TRBV2 to TRBJ2-1; unclear D gene. Germline V gives CDR1 SNHLY, CDR2 FYNNEI. The CDR3 has 15 amino acids. V gave up 3 bases and J gave up 0 bases, with 9 bases separating them. CDR3 protein: CASSDGPSSYNEQFF. The CDR3 DNA follows: TGTGCCAGCAGTGATGGACCAAGCTCCTACAATGAGCAGTTCTTC.

This chain uses TRBV5-4 with TRBJ2-1, with 9 positions matching TRBD2. Trimming at V came to 0 bases and at J to 6 bases, leaving 7 bases not matched to a gene. CDR1 is SGHNT and CDR2 is YYREEE in the germline V gene (reference sequence). The CDR3 is 16 residues long. This chain's CDR3 is CASSLAKGGGANEQFF. The CDR3, as DNA: TGTGCCAGCAGCTTGGCCAAGGGCGGGGGGGCCAATGAGCAGTTCTTC.

The gene calls are TRBV9 and TRBJ1-2; the D gene is possibly TRBD1 (5 bases). Germline V lookup: CDR1 SGDLS, CDR2 YYNGEE. V was clipped by 3 bases and J by 4 bases, with 13 bases between them. The CDR3 has 14 residues. As DNA, the CDR3 is TGTGCCAGCAGCGCCGACCAGGGAAGCTATGGCTACACCTTC. Translated, it gives CASSADQGSYGYTF.

V and J are TRBV4-1 and TRBJ2-7, with D perhaps assigned TRBD1 or TRBD2 (6 bases each). The ends were cut back, 1 base at V and 3 bases at J, with 10 bases in the middle. This CDR3 comprises 14 residues. Germline CDR1 reads MGHRA; CDR2 reads YSYEKL. For the CDR3, the DNA is TGCGCCAGCAGCCAAGGAGGGGGGCGCTACGAGCAGTACTTC. It translates to CASSQGGGRYEQYF.

The rearrangement joins TRBV27 to TRBJ1-1; 7 bases align to TRBD1. Losses at the gene ends were 3 bases for V and 5 bases for J; bases not matched to a gene: 3. CDR1 is MNHEY, CDR2 SMNVEV, per germline (reference sequence). The CDR3 is made up of 13 amino acids. DNA of the CDR3: TGTGCCAGCAGTTTGGGCAGGGGGACTGAAGCTTTCTTT. Residues: CASSLGRGTEAFF.

The genes are TRBV5-5 and TRBJ1-6; no clear D. The V gene's germline CDR1 is SGHKS and CDR2 YYEKEE (reference sequence). V was cut by 0 bases and J by 8 bases, with 6 bases left in between. The CDR3 extends over 13 amino acids. The DNA of the CDR3 is TGTGCCAGCAGCTTGGATCTCGATTCACCCCTCCACTTT. Translation gives CASSLDLDSPLHF.